This T cell receptor beta chain was documented in a study of regulatory T cells in long-lasting Graves disease (dated by TCRdb to about 2021). Describing the broader study: Patients with newly diagnosed Graves' disease had been on antithyroid drugs for under 3 months. A total of 33 samples underwent TCR sequencing: about 13 from persistent and about 20 from newly diagnosed Graves' disease patients. The study took place in China and was registered as a clinical trial. Persistent Graves' disease patients were compared with newly diagnosed Graves' disease patients by peripheral blood TCR sequencing and RNA sequencing.

Turning to this clonotype: Its recognized antigen is unknown. Base qualities are not recorded, but no much larger clone differs from it by a single base.

Read against the paper, the sample's time point label means: newly diagnosed GD, antithyroid drugs for less than 3 months. For both TCR sequencing and RNA sequencing, RNA was extracted from PBMCs using TRIzol. Graves' disease was diagnosed according to American Thyroid Association guidelines. Patients for the study were recruited at an endocrinology department in Xi'an, China. Each patient gave about 9.1 milliliters of peripheral blood, collected in an EDTA anticoagulant tube. Ficoll Paque Plus density gradient separation was used to isolate PBMCs, and no further T cell sorting was done. RNA quality was checked with an Agilent 2100 Bioanalyzer and agarose gel, and concentration with a NanoDrop 2000. Library creation used multiplex PCR. TCRdb lists the instrument as Illumina HiSeq 4000. CDR3 regions were amplified by Arm-PCR with iRepertoire HTBI primers to construct TCR beta libraries. PCR products were gel purified before sequencing. On the study's bioinformatics: Across samples, 60 to 75 TRBV and 14 TRBJ segments were identified and used for gene usage analysis of CDR3 amino acid clonotypes. COPE and FqMerger were used to merge the filtered high-quality paired reads into contigs. BLAST was used to align contigs to IMGT TRBV, TRBD and TRBJ reference genes, and CDR3 was defined according to IMGT. Any clonotype with a frequency above 0.1% was classified as a highly expanded clone. Shannon entropy was used to measure repertoire diversity, and the Gini coefficient was used to measure V-J evenness. A clonotype found in more than one individual was treated as public. TCRdb reworked the public reads: Q25 trimming with fastp, MiXCR clone assembly, productive beta chains retained. Each CDR3 protein appears once, grouped with its most common genes and DNA. The V and J calls were determined by TCRdb, not by the authors. This sample is represented by 580,000 or so distinct CDR3 sequences; about 16% of them were singletons. About 12% of the sample is taken by the ten largest.

Results the study describes overall, beyond this receptor: The authors noted that the small sample size was a limitation that may lower accuracy. Peripheral blood alone was examined, since thyroid tissue, which constituted the primary lesion, could not be accessed. Persistent Graves' disease patients showed lower TCR Shannon entropy and fewer highly expanded clones than newly diagnosed patients, suggesting clonal expansion. Persistent patients shared more public clonotypes among themselves (more than 2,500) than newly diagnosed patients did (about 970). Preferential use of TRBV28, TRBJ1-2 and TRBJ2-5 was observed in persistent disease, whereas TRBV20-1 and TRBJ2-1 were favored in newly diagnosed disease. Only the TCR beta chain was sequenced and analyzed.

The CDR3 sequence holds 11 residues, the cysteine and phenylalanine included. Only the CDR3 portion is preserved as DNA: 33 bases, with reading frame beginning at the first base. Deletion took 10 bases off V and 6 bases off J, with a span of 13 bases between the germline ends. According to the germline V gene (reference sequence), CDR1 reads LNHDA and CDR2 reads SQIVND. The data were also submitted as part of a second study, on T cells in Graves' hyperthyroidism and ophthalmopathy. As the second paper documents: A patient counted as having stable Graves' hyperthyroidism if no progression to ophthalmopathy occurred over 18 months of follow-up. Hyperthyroidism patients were aged 18 to 65 years and newly diagnosed, with disease duration of less than 2 months. Exclusion was applied to patients with uncontrolled infections, other autoimmune diseases, pregnancy or lactation. Diagnoses were based on clinical symptoms, serum thyroxine and TRAb, thyroid ultrasound and orbital computed tomography. The TCR CDR3 was subjected to a first round of RT-PCR using the HTBI primer set and the Qiagen OneStep RT-PCR kit. Most expanded thyroid clonotypes (frequency above 0.001) were also detected in blood, a finding suggesting that blood repertoires may reflect thyroid immune responses. A 13 V-J signature model separated ophthalmopathy from stable hyperthyroidism, with around 90% sensitivity and just under 84% specificity in cross-validation and 80%/75% in testing. In validation, the model predicted progression to ophthalmopathy a median of roughly 6.5 months before onset, with about 64% sensitivity and roughly 79% specificity. A discovery cohort of about a hundred patients, 43 with Graves' ophthalmopathy and about 58 with stable Graves' hyperthyroidism, was used to find distinguishing TCR V-J signatures. An independent validation cohort of around 19 hyperthyroidism patients and 17 patients who later progressed to ophthalmopathy tested prospective prediction of ophthalmopathy. For training and testing, the 100 or so patients in the discovery cohort were randomly divided in a 7:3 ratio. In about 6 Graves' hyperthyroidism patients, the study also compared T-cell repertoires from thyroid tissue with T-cell repertoires from blood. Following sampling, methimazole starting at 30 mg daily was given to hyperthyroidism patients, and high-dose intravenous methylprednisolone was given to ophthalmopathy patients. Libraries were constructed in a second round of multiplex PCR, after which size selection and purification were carried out. Sequencing of the libraries was done on an Illumina HiSeq2000 using paired-end 100 bp reads. SOAPnuke was used to process the raw data, removing reads that contained adapters or uncalled bases, had a mean Phred below 15, or lacked an exact match to the constant primer or identifier. COPE v1.2.5 was used to merge high-quality paired reads, and clonotypes were defined as unique nucleotide sequences. MiTCR v1.1 was used to align clonotypes to the IMGT TRBV, TRBD and TRBJ reference segments. Analysis was restricted to V-J combinations with a frequency above 0.0001, which covered 99.2% of repertoires. The TCS score was defined as F50 (clonal expansion) divided by E x V (chaos), with BLOSUM62-based TCRdist calculated between CDR3 peptides within each V-J. Welch's t-statistics and random forest reduced fewer than 600 V-J features to 10 to 15, which were used in a naive Bayes classifier (R e1071). No statistical method was used to fix the sample size in advance, and group allocation was not hidden from the investigators. According to the paper, TCR Vbeta CDR3 sequencing was carried out on 135 peripheral blood samples, which came from under 50 ophthalmopathy, approximately 78 hyperthyroidism and around 17 progressor patients.

Sequences were derived from peripheral blood mononuclear cells (PBMCs), sampled at new diagnosis, from a patient treated with antithyroid drugs. This clonotype originated in a man aged 18 to 29 with Graves disease. Donor details come from another sample of the same person, matched by shared clones. The chain is made from TRBV19 and TRBJ2-7; perhaps TRBD2 is the D gene, with 5 bases matching. The CDR3 reads CATPGGSEQYF. The DNA sequence is as follows: TGTGCCACCCCCGGCGGGTCCGAGCAGTACTTC.